This paragraph covers one T cell receptor (beta chain) sequence. Antigen unknown. The sample comes from a study of Ad26.COV2.S vaccination and SARS-CoV-2 variants. Study-level background: Donor joined the COV1001 Ad26.COV2.S trial arm.

Libraries were prepared by immunoSEQ multiplex PCR; TCRdb keeps only in-frame clonotypes and omits some of them. The data contain some 460,000 clones, 80% to 90% of them seen just once; the ten biggest clones take up about 1.5%. The study's findings and limits: From the TCR breadth and depth analyses, total T cell responses may have been underestimated.

Treatment given: some 19 received Ad26.COV2.S at low or high dose, single or two shots; 5 received placebo; per-sample allocation not given. The study sampled participants on day 63 after the first vaccine or placebo injection. V shed 0 bases and J shed 7 bases, with 9 bases lying between them. Germline assignment: CDR1 SGHTA and CDR2 FQGNSA. The CDR3 is made up of 13 amino acids. The source material was peripheral blood, sampled in a trial of Ad26.COV2.S vaccine versus placebo. The source is a person between 18 and 65 years old who received the Ad26.COV2.S COVID-19 vaccine or a placebo. The chain joins TRBV7-2 to TRBJ2-5; D remains unclear. CDR3 in amino acids: CASSLAQPGTQYF. The CDR3 DNA reads TGTGCCAGCAGCTTAGCCCAACCCGGGACCCAGTACTTC.